Listed here are 23 T cell receptor beta chains from one sample, sequenced in a study of T-cell memory formation after mild COVID-19. TCRdb ran MiXCR on the 5' RACE reads and lists one entry per CDR3 protein. The sample comprises 470,000 or so distinct CDR3 sequences, about 20% of which are singletons, and around an eighth rests with the top ten. Material for sequencing was PBMCs or a T cell subset sorted from them (not recorded which). Receptors originate from an adult woman who had mild COVID-19 (a few samples of this study predate the infection). Cell type and time point are not known.

This clonotype was counted a few times. V gene TRBV15 combines with J gene TRBJ2-7, with 10 bases lining up with TRBD1. The germline gives CDR1 LNHNV, CDR2 YYDKDF (reference sequence). V lost 5 bases, J lost 3 bases, and 4 bases stayed unmatched. The CDR3 totals 14 residues. The CDR3 sequence is CATSRGTGDYEQYF. The CDR3 DNA is TGTGCCACCAGCCGCGGGACAGGGGACTACGAGCAGTACTTC.

Written as DNA, the CDR3 is TGCGCCAGCAGCCTGGGGGACACACCTAGCACAGATACGCAGTATTTT. Amino acid sequence: CASSLGDTPSTDTQYF. V gene TRBV4-1 combines with J gene TRBJ2-3; tentatively, D is TRBD1 (6 bases). Germline CDR1 and CDR2: MGHRA and YSYEKL. V lost 4 bases, J lost 0 bases, and 14 bases lay in between. The CDR3 is made up of 16 amino acids.

This clonotype was counted at least ten times. The V and J genes are TRBV7-3 and TRBJ2-1; 8 bases map to TRBD2. V lost 2 bases to trimming and J lost 0 bases; unmatched junction nucleotides: 3. The length of the CDR3 is 16 residues. In germline, CDR1 is SGHTA, CDR2 FQGTGA. The DNA for the CDR3 is TGTGCCAGCAGCTTAGGGAGCGGGAGCTCCTACAATGAGCAGTTCTTC. This codes for CASSLGSGSSYNEQFF.

In this sample, this clonotype turned up a few times. The chain has TRBV18 and TRBJ2-7; 9 bases agree with TRBD1. The CDR3 contains 15 residues. The trim removed 3 bases at V and 1 base at J, leaving 4 bases unmatched. Per germline, CDR1 KGHSH and CDR2 LQKENI. The CDR3 is CASSPWDRASYEQYF. CDR3 sequence (DNA): TGTGCCAGCTCACCGTGGGACAGGGCGTCCTACGAGCAGTACTTC.

This chain joins TRBV7-6 and TRBJ2-5; TRBD2 agrees at 12 bases. There are 17 residues in the CDR3. Germline lookup yields CDR1 SGHVS and CDR2 FNYEAQ. Germline trimming cut 2 bases from V and 7 bases from J; bases unmatched to any gene: 11. As DNA, the CDR3 is TGTGCCAGCAGCTTACCCGGGACTAGCGGGTTCAGAAGGACCCAGTACTTC. Translating gives CASSLPGTSGFRRTQYF. Variable domain in full (rest from reference TRBV7-6 and TRBJ2-5): GAGVSQSPRYKVTKRGQDVALRCDPISGHVSLYWYRQALGQGPEFLTYFNYEAQQDKSGLPNDRFSAERPEGSISTLTIQRTEQRDSAMYRCASSLPGTSGFRRTQYFGPGTRLLVL.

This clonotype was observed a handful of times. The chain combines TRBV7-6 with TRBJ2-5; tentatively, D is TRBD1 (5 bases). The germline V and J ends were trimmed by 6 bases and 4 bases, with 18 bases remaining between them. Looked up from germline, CDR1 is SGHVS and CDR2 is FNYEAQ. This CDR3 is built from 15 residues. CDR3 bases: TGTGCCAGCAGGCAGTACCGGGCAGGGTTAGAGACCCAGTACTTC. This codes for CASRQYRAGLETQYF.

A few counts support this clonotype. V usage is TRBV7-6 and J usage is TRBJ2-2; a weak D match, TRBD1 (5 bases). The V gene's germline CDR1 is SGHVS and CDR2 FNYEAQ. Trimming took off 5 bases at V and 0 bases at J, with 19 bases between the two ends. The CDR3 totals 18 residues. The CDR3 DNA is TGTGCCAGCAGCCACCTGTGGGTACCAGGGTCGAACACCGGGGAGCTGTTTTTT. Protein product: CASSHLWVPGSNTGELFF.

The chain combines TRBV10-3 with TRBJ2-7; 10 bases are a match to TRBD2. The length of the CDR3 is 17 residues. Per the germline V gene, CDR1 is ENHRY and CDR2 is SYGVKD. V lost 0 bases to trimming and J lost 2 bases; unmatched junction nucleotides: 7. CDR3 bases: TGTGCCATCAGTGAGTCAATTGGACTAGCGGCAACCTACGAGCAGTACTTC. This gives the protein CAISESIGLAATYEQYF.

In this sample, this clonotype turned up many times. The chain uses TRBV5-1 and TRBJ2-3; no reliable D call. Looked up from germline, CDR1 is SGHRS and CDR2 is YFSETQ. The CDR3 is made up of 14 amino acids. V was trimmed by 4 bases and J by 0 bases, leaving 9 bases between them. Here the CDR3 reads CASSQERSTDTQYF. CDR3 sequence (DNA): TGCGCCAGCAGCCAGGAGCGCAGCACAGATACGCAGTATTTT.

There are a few counts of this clonotype. This chain links TRBV28 with TRBJ1-1; a weak D match, TRBD1 (6 bases). The CDR3 covers 18 residues. Trimming cost V 3 bases and J 0 bases, with 20 bases left between them. CDR1 and CDR2 (germline): MDHEN, SYDVKM. The CDR3 region has the DNA TGTGCCAGCAGTTTGTATCCCCGACAGGATAGCCTGAACACTGAAGCTTTCTTT. Translated, it gives CASSLYPRQDSLNTEAFF. The whole variable domain, remainder taken from reference TRBV28 and TRBJ1-1, is DVKVTQSSRYLVKRTGEKVFLECVQDMDHENMFWYRQDPGLGLRLIYFSYDVKMKEKGDIPEGYSVSREKKERFSLILESASTNQTSMYLCASSLYPRQDSLNTEAFFGQGTRLTVV.

The genes are TRBV6-2 or TRBV6-3 and TRBJ1-2; D ambiguous. V lost 0 bases, J lost 5 bases, and 7 bases lay in between. This CDR3 is built from 13 residues. Germline assignment: CDR1 MNHEY and CDR2 SVGEGT. This CDR3 is CASSYSVQYGYTF. For the CDR3, the DNA is TGTGCCAGCAGTTACTCCGTTCAATATGGCTACACCTTC.

This clonotype was seen many times. J is TRBJ2-2 and V is TRBV7-8; 7 bases are a match to TRBD1. The CDR3 loop spans 15 amino acids. Germline CDR1 is SGHVS and CDR2 is FQNEAQ. After removal of 5 bases from V and 2 bases from J, the junction contained 5 bases not matched to a gene. CDR3 sequence: CASSVRDSNTGELFF. CDR3 nucleotides: TGTGCCAGCAGCGTTCGGGACAGTAACACCGGGGAGCTGTTTTTT.

The CDR3 bases are TGTGCCAGCAGCGTAGGAGGGGGCGCGGAACCTGAGCAGTTCTTC. As protein: CASSVGGGAEPEQFF. This chain uses TRBV9 with TRBJ2-1; 7 bases align to TRBD1. This CDR3 is built from 15 residues. V shed 0 bases and J 9 bases; nucleotides not matched to a gene: 9. Per germline, CDR1 SGDLS and CDR2 YYNGEE.

The chain employs TRBV3-1 and TRBJ2-7; the D gene is possibly TRBD1 (5 bases). The CDR3 spans 15 residues. Trimming took 1 base from V and 3 from J, leaving 13 bases between them. Germline lookup yields CDR1 LGHDT and CDR2 YNNKEL (reference sequence). CDR3 nucleotide sequence: TGTGCCAGCAGCCAAGGGGGCAACTTAGGCTACGAGCAGTACTTC. This gives the protein CASSQGGNLGYEQYF.

The chain uses TRBV24-1 and TRBJ2-2, with a tentative D call TRBD1 (8 bases). In germline, CDR1 is KGHDR, CDR2 SFDVKD. The CDR3 is 15 residues long. V was cut by 3 bases and J by 5 bases, with 12 bases left in between. The CDR3 bases are TGTGCCACCAGTGATAAACAGGGGGGGACCGGGGAGCTGTTTTTT. This gives the protein CATSDKQGGTGELFF.

In this sample, this clonotype turned up a few times. The chain employs TRBV4-1 and TRBJ1-4; the D is unclear. This CDR3 has 16 amino acids. Germline V lookup: CDR1 MGHRA, CDR2 YSYEKL. V lost 4 bases to trimming and J lost 0 bases, with 12 bases between them. This chain's CDR3 is CASSRRAGTTNEKLFF. CDR3 in DNA: TGCGCCAGCAGCCGACGGGCCGGAACAACTAATGAAAAACTGTTTTTT.

V usage is TRBV29-1 and J usage is TRBJ2-3; 14 nucleotides match TRBD2. The J segment lost 2 bases and the V segment lost 6 bases, leaving 7 bases of the junction unmatched. The CDR3 contains 16 residues. CDR1 and CDR2 from the germline V gene are SQVTM and ANQGSEA. Written as DNA, the CDR3 is TGCAGCGTAAGAACGGGACTAGCGGGGGTCACAGATACGCAGTATTTT. Residues: CSVRTGLAGVTDTQYF.

Only a few counts were recorded for this clonotype. The J gene is TRBJ1-2, the V gene TRBV4-2; TRBD1 agrees at 8 bases. Germline V gene lookup returns CDR1 LGHNA and CDR2 YNFKEQ. The CDR3 loop spans 15 amino acids. V was clipped by 1 base and J by 3 bases; unmatched bases: 4. The CDR3 DNA is TGTGCCAGCAGCCAAGCCTCGACAGGGGACTATGGCTACACCTTC. Translating it yields CASSQASTGDYGYTF.

As for this clonotype: An end of the junction does not agree with germline; a read error may underlie this. This chain connects TRBV3-1 to TRBJ2-1; 13 bases agree with TRBD2. This CDR3 has 18 amino acids. Germline values: CDR1 LGHDT, CDR2 YNNKEL (reference sequence). The CDR3 nucleotides are TGTGCCAGCACCCAAGGGACTAGCGGGGCGAGCTCCTACAATGAGCAGTTCTTC. It codes for CASTQGTSGASSYNEQFF.

The V and J genes are TRBV6-1 and TRBJ1-1; 9 nucleotides agree with TRBD1. Trimming cost V 6 bases and J 9 bases; bases outside gene matches: 5. This CDR3 contains 12 residues. From germline, CDR1 is MNHNS and CDR2 SASEGT. This CDR3 is CASRQGQGKAFF. CDR3 in DNA: TGTGCCAGCAGACAGGGACAGGGAAAAGCTTTCTTT.

The chain links TRBV9 to TRBJ2-3, with D perhaps TRBD1 or TRBD2 (6 bases each). This CDR3 region has 14 residues. Germline assignment: CDR1 SGDLS and CDR2 YYNGEE. Trimming removed 0 bases from V and 6 bases from J, with 11 bases in between. The CDR3 DNA follows: TGTGCCAGCAGCGTAGCTCCGGGGGCCGATACGCAGTATTTT. Translating it yields CASSVAPGADTQYF. The full variable domain, in which reference TRBV9 and TRBJ2-3 provide the parts outside the CDR3, is DSGVTQTPKHLITATGQRVTLRCSPRSGDLSVYWYQQSLDQGLQFLIQYYNGEERAKGNILERFSAQQFPDLHSELNLSSLELGDSALYFCASSVAPGADTQYFGPGTRLTVL.

The CDR3, as DNA: TGTGCCACCAGTGATGGTACTAAGGGGACAGGCGGTGGCTACACCTTC. Translation: CATSDGTKGTGGGYTF. This chain connects TRBV24-1 to TRBJ1-2; 8 nucleotides match TRBD1. J was trimmed by 7 bases and V by 3 bases; bases with no gene match: 12. CDR1 KGHDR and CDR2 SFDVKD come from the germline V gene. The CDR3 consists of 16 residues.

This chain joins TRBV24-1 and TRBJ2-1; no reliable D call. CDR1 is KGHDR, CDR2 SFDVKD, per germline. V lost 1 base and J 6 bases, leaving 6 bases between the germline ends. This CDR3 contains 13 residues. CDR3 nucleotides: TGTGCCACCAGTGATTTAGACGGCAATGAGCAGTTCTTC. Amino acids: CATSDLDGNEQFF.